This T cell receptor (beta chain) was retrieved from a study of OX40 agonist ivuxolimab in advanced cancers. Study-level points and caveats: Averaging showed that CD8+ T cells had more expanded clones than CD4+ did.

Repertoires were generated with immunoSEQ multiplex PCR, while TCRdb's copy carries only in-frame clones and drops some. The table shows 35,000 to 45,000 clones, with around 86% occurring only once. Comment on this clone: Its antigen is currently unknown.

From germline, CDR1 is SGHRS and CDR2 YFSETQ. V was clipped by 0 bases and J by 1 base, with 4 bases between them. This CDR3 comprises 13 residues. The TCR comes from an adult with an advanced solid tumor such as melanoma, head and neck, liver or kidney cancer. The sequencing here drew on CD4+ or CD8+ T cells sorted from blood, taken in a trial of the OX40 agonist ivuxolimab. The chain is built from TRBV5-1 and TRBJ1-1, with no clear D. CDR3 nucleotide sequence: TGCGCCAGCAGCTTGGACCGGAACACTGAAGCTTTCTTT. Its translation: CASSLDRNTEAFF.